Listed below are T cell receptor beta chains from one sample, sequenced in a study of PD-1 blockade in classical Hodgkin lymphoma. Clones were sequenced by immunoSEQ multiplex PCR, and TCRdb holds only the in-frame ones, with some missing. The sample holds about 86,000 clones, nearly 90% seen once. Sequenced here: peripheral blood mononuclear cells (PBMCs), sampled before the second cycle of nivolumab. The receptors shown here come from a human donor with classical Hodgkin lymphoma. Each CDR3 is given with its conserved first and last residue. D genes are given only for firm matches. Clone size appears in some rows only: once, few, many, or a class for an expanded clone.

J	size	D	V	CDR3	DNA
TRBJ2-3	few	TRBD2	TRBV7-3	CASSLQGLSATQYF	TGTGCCAGCAGCTTACAGGGACTATCCGCCACGCAGTATTTT
TRBJ1-1	-	-	TRBV11-2	CASSSHSGGTEAFF	TGTGCCAGCAGCTCCCATTCCGGGGGCACTGAAGCTTTCTTT
TRBJ1-3	-	-	TRBV6-1	CASSEGRTGGNTIYF	TGTGCCAGCAGTGAAGGGCGAACGGGGGGAAACACCATATATTTT
TRBJ1-3	-	-	TRBV18	CASSHPGVNSNTIYF	TGTGCCAGCTCACATCCGGGAGTCAACTCAAACACCATATATTTT
TRBJ1-2	-	-	TRBV30	CAWSLNPLSRGGFSF	TGTGCCTGGAGCCTAAATCCCCTGAGCAGGGGAGGCTTCTCCTTC
TRBJ2-1	-	TRBD2	TRBV2	CASQTSGSSYNEQFF	TGTGCCAGCCAGACTAGCGGGAGCTCCTACAATGAGCAGTTCTTC
TRBJ2-7	-	-	TRBV6-5	CASSYGTDIYEQYF	TGTGCCAGCAGTTACGGGACGGATATCTACGAGCAGTACTTC
TRBJ2-1	-	TRBD2	TRBV10-3	CAISESRWEGPRWSYNEQFF	TGTGCCATCAGTGAATCTCGCTGGGAGGGGCCGAGGTGGTCCTACAATGAGCAGTTCTTC
TRBJ1-1	-	-	TRBV10-1	CASSEGFGTEAFF	TGCGCCAGCAGTGAAGGCTTTGGCACTGAAGCTTTCTTT
TRBJ1-2	once	-	TRBV27	CASSVEGSGIIGGYTF	TGTGCCAGCTCCGTCGAGGGGAGTGGTATTATAGGTGGCTACACCTTC
TRBJ2-3	-	TRBD2	TRBV9	CASSVGASGGTDTQYF	TGTGCCAGCAGCGTAGGGGCTAGCGGGGGCACAGATACGCAGTATTTT
TRBJ2-5	once	-	TRBV27	CASSLVGEETQYF	TGTGCCAGCAGTTTAGTTGGGGAAGAGACCCAGTACTTC
TRBJ2-7	-	TRBD2	TRBV7-9	CASSLIGGSGPTVSYEQYF	TGTGCCAGCAGCTTAATCGGTGGTAGCGGGCCGACCGTCTCCTACGAGCAGTACTTC
TRBJ2-2	-	TRBD2	TRBV4-1	CASSLRFSGGNTGELFF	TGCGCCAGCAGCTTACGATTTAGCGGGGGGAACACCGGGGAGCTGTTTTTT
TRBJ2-7	-	TRBD1	TRBV27	CASSSKNPGTGAYEQYF	TGTGCCAGCAGTTCTAAAAACCCCGGGACAGGGGCCTACGAGCAGTACTTC
TRBJ1-2	once	-	TRBV29-1	CSVEDLGSNYGYTF	TGCAGCGTTGAAGATCTGGGGTCAAACTATGGCTACACCTTC
TRBJ2-1	-	TRBD2	TRBV27	CASSLGTSGSYNEQFF	TGTGCCAGCAGTTTAGGGACTAGCGGCTCCTACAATGAGCAGTTCTTC
TRBJ2-5	-	TRBD1	TRBV4-1	CASSPLQGFQTQYF	TGCGCCAGCAGCCCCCTACAGGGGTTCCAGACCCAGTACTTC
TRBJ2-3	-	TRBD2	TRBV6-1	CASSESRLAFDTQYF	TGTGCCAGCAGTGAGAGTAGACTAGCCTTCGATACGCAGTATTTT
TRBJ2-2	-	TRBD2	TRBV28	CASSPGLAGGELFF	TGTGCCAGCAGCCCAGGACTAGCGGGGGGGGAGCTGTTTTTT
TRBJ2-7	-	-	TRBV7-9	CASSLDNLPLYEQYF	TGTGCCAGCAGCTTAGACAACCTCCCTCTCTACGAGCAGTACTTC
TRBJ2-7	once	-	TRBV13	CASSLGRSYEQYF	TGTGCCAGCAGCTTGGGACGGAGCTACGAGCAGTACTTC
TRBJ2-7	-	-	TRBV19	CASKPGYTAYEQYF	TGTGCCAGTAAACCAGGGTACACGGCTTACGAGCAGTACTTC
TRBJ1-6	-	-	TRBV27	CASRPQVDNSPLHF	TGTGCCAGCAGACCGCAGGTCGATAATTCACCCCTCCACTTT
TRBJ2-1	-	-	TRBV5-1	CASSTHTDLTSYNEQFF	TGCGCCAGCAGCACCCATACTGACCTCACCTCCTACAATGAGCAGTTCTTC
TRBJ1-5	-	-	TRBV21-1	CASRAGGRFYSNQPQHF	TGTGCCAGCCGAGCGGGGGGCCGATTCTATAGCAATCAGCCCCAGCATTTT
TRBJ2-5	-	TRBD2	TRBV12-5	CASGLAVGAGGPETQYF	TGTGCTAGTGGTTTGGCGGTAGGGGCGGGGGGGCCAGAGACCCAGTACTTC
TRBJ2-1	-	-	TRBV7-8	CASSYYNEQFF	TGTGCCAGCAGCTATTACAATGAGCAGTTCTTC
TRBJ2-1	-	TRBD2	TRBV28	CASTQGLAGITRDNEQFF	TGTGCCAGCACACAGGGACTAGCGGGAATAACTAGGGACAATGAGCAGTTCTTC
TRBJ2-3	-	TRBD2	TRBV28	CASSSSLLAGGSDTQYF	TGTGCCAGCAGTTCCTCGTTACTAGCGGGAGGCTCGGATACGCAGTATTTT
TRBJ2-7	-	TRBD2	TRBV29-1	CSVEGGSGPNPYEQYF	TGCAGCGTTGAGGGGGGGTCAGGGCCGAACCCCTACGAGCAGTACTTC
TRBJ2-3	once	TRBD1	TRBV6-4	CASSPTGTGGRLHTDTQYF	TGTGCCAGCAGCCCCACCGGGACAGGGGGCCGATTGCACACAGATACGCAGTATTTT
TRBJ2-3	-	TRBD1	TRBV5-1	CASSLRTGGTDTQYF	TGCGCCAGCAGCTTAAGGACAGGGGGCACAGATACGCAGTATTTT
TRBJ1-1	-	TRBD1	TRBV5-4	CASSLAWGQGANTEAFF	TGTGCCAGCAGCTTGGCTTGGGGACAGGGGGCGAACACTGAAGCTTTCTTT
TRBJ2-2	-	-	TRBV4-1	CASSQDGHRAGELFF	TGCGCCAGCAGCCAAGACGGACATAGGGCCGGGGAGCTGTTTTTT
TRBJ2-7	-	-	TRBV5-1	CASSPPGQYEQYF	TGCGCCAGCAGCCCCCCCGGCCAGTACGAGCAGTACTTC
TRBJ1-5	-	-	TRBV19	CGCGAGKTQPQHF	TGTGGCTGTGGGGCAGGGAAAACTCAGCCCCAGCATTTT
TRBJ2-1	-	-	TRBV2	CASRNGRTYNEQFF	TGTGCCAGCAGGAATGGTAGGACCTACAATGAGCAGTTCTTC
TRBJ1-2	-	-	TRBV27	CASSLDRNYGYTF	TGTGCCAGCAGTTTAGACAGGAACTATGGCTACACCTTC
TRBJ2-1	-	-	TRBV19	CASSTSGTPYNEQFF	TGTGCCAGTAGTACCTCCGGGACACCCTACAATGAGCAGTTCTTC
TRBJ1-1	-	-	TRBV13	CASSFGTPVEAFF	TGTGCCAGCAGCTTCGGTACACCTGTTGAAGCTTTCTTT
TRBJ1-5	few	-	TRBV19	CASSIVRGRSRGYSNQPQHF	TGTGCCAGTAGTATAGTTCGAGGACGGTCGAGGGGTTATAGCAATCAGCCCCAGCATTTT
TRBJ1-2	-	-	TRBV5-1	CASSLSSVINYGYTF	TGCGCCAGCAGCTTGTCGTCAGTAATTAACTATGGCTACACCTTC
TRBJ2-2	-	TRBD2	TRBV5-1	CASSLARASGYTGELFF	TGCGCCAGCAGCTTGGCCAGAGCTAGCGGATACACCGGGGAGCTGTTTTTT
TRBJ2-7	-	-	TRBV7-6	CASSLVMGISYEQYF	TGTGCCAGCAGCTTAGTTATGGGCATCTCCTACGAGCAGTACTTC
TRBJ2-5	-	-	TRBV7-2	CASSLVGSETQYF	TGTGCCAGCAGCTTAGTAGGGAGCGAGACCCAGTACTTC
TRBJ1-3	-	-	TRBV5-4	CASSLNSAGNTIYF	TGTGCCAGCAGCTTAAACTCTGCTGGAAACACCATATATTTT
TRBJ2-7	-	TRBD1	TRBV4-1	CASSQDLWDRGSFYEQYF	TGCGCCAGCAGCCAAGATCTTTGGGACAGGGGGTCTTTCTACGAGCAGTACTTC
TRBJ2-7	-	TRBD1	TRBV5-4	CASSLARWGQGSNEQYF	TGTGCCAGCAGCTTGGCGAGGTGGGGACAGGGGTCCAACGAGCAGTACTTC
TRBJ2-1	-	TRBD1	TRBV27	CASSYGDRVYNEQFF	TGTGCCAGCAGTTATGGGGACAGGGTTTACAATGAGCAGTTCTTC
TRBJ2-2	-	TRBD1	TRBV4-2	CASSQGGQGFPGELFF	TGTGCCAGCAGCCAAGGAGGACAGGGGTTCCCCGGGGAGCTGTTTTTT
TRBJ2-7	-	-	TRBV27	CASSRLGLYEQYF	TGTGCCAGCAGCAGGTTGGGTCTCTACGAGCAGTACTTC
TRBJ2-3	-	-	TRBV9	CASSVGEDDTQYF	TGTGCCAGCAGCGTAGGAGAGGACGATACGCAGTATTTT
TRBJ2-7	-	TRBD2	TRBV6-1	CASRELAGEPYEQYF	TGTGCCAGCAGGGAACTAGCGGGAGAACCCTACGAGCAGTACTTC
TRBJ1-5	-	TRBD1	TRBV6-4	CASSPGTGLQPQHF	TGTGCCAGCAGCCCCGGGACAGGGCTGCAGCCCCAGCATTTT
TRBJ2-2	-	-	TRBV29-1	CSVLDTGELFF	TGCAGCGTTCTGGACACCGGGGAGCTGTTTTTT
TRBJ2-7	-	TRBD1	TRBV28	CASSQTGSTYEQYF	TGTGCCAGCAGCCAGACAGGGTCTACCTACGAGCAGTACTTC
TRBJ1-1	-	-	TRBV7-9	CASSLLKGVEAFF	TGTGCCAGCAGCCTACTTAAGGGGGTTGAAGCTTTCTTT
TRBJ1-2	-	TRBD1	TRBV18	CASSPGQGISLYGYTF	TGTGCCAGCTCACCTGGACAGGGGATTAGTTTGTATGGCTACACCTTC
TRBJ2-1	few	-	TRBV28	CASSLGLAYDNEQFF	TGTGCCAGCAGTTTAGGGCTAGCGTACGACAATGAGCAGTTCTTC